Below, 23 T cell receptor beta chains from the same sample are listed, as sequenced in a study of T-cell reconstitution after alpha-beta-depleted transplantation in children. Library preparation (for TCRbeta) was performed with unique molecular identifiers. TCRdb processed the PCR reads anew with MiXCR; each CDR3 protein has one entry. The sample lists 350,000 to 450,000 distinct CDR3 sequences; approximately 20% were seen once. The sample was PBMCs from the stem cell graft donor, taken from the stem cell graft. The receptors come from a human donor who donated a stem cell graft to a child with acute myeloid leukemia.

V usage is TRBV12-3 or TRBV12-4 and J usage is TRBJ2-5; perhaps TRBD1 as D (5 bases). The CDR3 is 15 amino acids. Trimming removed 4 bases at V and 2 bases at J, with 14 bases between. CDR3 DNA sequence: TGTGCCAGCAGTTCCCCCCAGAGACAGCAAGAGACCCAGTACTTC. Translation gives CASSSPQRQQETQYF.

This clonotype was seen a handful of times. The V and J genes are TRBV29-1 and TRBJ1-2; the D is unclear. The ends were cut back, 2 bases at V and 3 bases at J, with 4 bases in the middle. This CDR3 comprises 11 residues. Germline loops: CDR1 SQVTM, CDR2 ANQGSEA. CDR3 in amino acids: CSVEQHYGYTF. CDR3 bases: TGCAGCGTTGAACAGCACTATGGCTACACCTTC.

The J gene is TRBJ1-4, the V gene TRBV29-1; D gene unclear. V was clipped by 5 bases and J by 4 bases, with 14 bases between them. Per the germline V gene, CDR1 is SQVTM and CDR2 is ANQGSEA. CDR3 length: 14 residues. Here the CDR3 DNA reads TGCAGCGTTTTCGGACGGAGCTTTAATGAAAAACTGTTTTTT. Protein product: CSVFGRSFNEKLFF.

V and J are TRBV20-1 and TRBJ2-2, with 10 bases fitting TRBD2. Losses at the gene ends were 6 bases for V and 0 bases for J; bases not matched to a gene: 1. Germline CDR1 DFQATT, CDR2 SNEGSKA (reference sequence). CDR3 length equals 14 residues. The DNA of the CDR3 is TGCAGTGCAGCGGGAGGGCCGAACACCGGGGAGCTGTTTTTT. Encoded protein: CSAAGGPNTGELFF.

This clonotype was seen more than once but under ten times. The V call is TRBV5-1, the J call TRBJ2-5; 13 bases are shared with TRBD2. With 4 bases clipped from V and 0 bases from J, the junction kept 3 bases outside the gene matches. The CDR3 has 16 residues. Germline CDR1 SGHRS, CDR2 YFSETQ. CDR3 bases: TGCGCCAGCAGCACCGGGACTAGCGGGAACCAAGAGACCCAGTACTTC. It encodes CASSTGTSGNQETQYF.

This clonotype occurred many times. This chain connects TRBV6-1 to TRBJ1-4, with a tentative D call TRBD1 (5 bases). The ends were cut back, 4 bases at V and 6 bases at J, with 18 bases in the middle. CDR1 is MNHNS and CDR2 is SASEGT in the germline V gene. This CDR3 is 16 amino acids long. CDR3 protein: CASSGRSRVGDEKLFF. The CDR3 DNA sequence: TGTGCCAGCAGTGGCCGGTCCAGGGTTGGAGATGAAAAACTGTTTTTT.

The rearrangement joins TRBV12-3 or TRBV12-4 to TRBJ2-6, with D unclear. The CDR3 consists of 17 residues. V lost 6 bases and J 0 bases, leaving 15 bases between the germline ends. The CDR3 DNA follows: TGTGCCAGCAGCCCGGTGGGCCCGATCTCTGGGGCCAACGTCCTGACTTTC. Translation gives CASSPVGPISGANVLTF.

In its sample, this clonotype was seen many times. The V call is TRBV6-5, the J call TRBJ2-5; 9 positions agree with TRBD2. This CDR3 is built from 15 residues. Per the germline V gene, CDR1 is MNHEY and CDR2 is SVGAGI. J was trimmed by 5 bases and V by 2 bases; bases with no gene match: 6. The DNA of the CDR3 is TGTGCCAGCAGTTACGTAGCGGGAGTTGTGGAGACCCAGTACTTC. As protein: CASSYVAGVVETQYF.

The rearrangement uses TRBV4-1 and TRBJ2-7; TRBD1 agrees at 9 bases. The J segment lost 0 bases and the V segment lost 4 bases, leaving 7 bases of the junction unmatched. The CDR3 is 16 residues long. From germline, CDR1 is MGHRA and CDR2 YSYEKL. The CDR3 loop reads CASSPSGTGSSYEQYF. CDR3 DNA sequence: TGCGCCAGCAGCCCGTCCGGGACAGGGAGCTCCTACGAGCAGTACTTC.

This clonotype occurred a few times. This sequence joins TRBV7-8 and TRBJ1-1, with a weak D call TRBD1 (5 bases). There are 14 residues in the CDR3. V lost 3 bases and J lost 3, with 11 bases in between. CDR1 SGHVS and CDR2 FQNEAQ come from the germline V gene. In DNA form, the CDR3 reads TGTGCCAGCAGCTTGGGGGGTGGAGACACTGAAGCTTTCTTT. This encodes CASSLGGGDTEAFF.

In its sample, this clonotype was seen a few times. The V and J genes are TRBV12-3 or TRBV12-4 and TRBJ2-1; D remains ambiguous. The CDR3 totals 16 residues. V was shortened by 2 bases and J by 5 bases, with 16 bases between the two germline ends. CDR3 sequence (DNA): TGTGCCAGCAGTTTAAGGTCCCAGATACTCAACAATGAGCAGTTCTTC. Protein product: CASSLRSQILNNEQFF.

The chain employs TRBV5-1 and TRBJ1-1; D is ambiguous. V was pared by 0 bases and J by 1 base, with 10 bases between. This CDR3 region has 15 residues. The germline gives CDR1 SGHRS, CDR2 YFSETQ. The CDR3 is CASSLGGRKNTEAFF. The CDR3, as DNA: TGCGCCAGCAGCTTGGGTGGCAGGAAGAACACTGAAGCTTTCTTT.

This clonotype was recorded many times. The V gene is TRBV12-3 or TRBV12-4, the J gene TRBJ2-1; D is possibly TRBD2 (6 bases). The CDR3 is made up of 13 amino acids. Between the trimmed V and J ends, which lost 4 bases and 3 bases, there was a span of 7 bases. The CDR3 sequence: CASSWGVYNEQFF. CDR3 sequence (DNA): TGTGCCAGCAGTTGGGGGGTCTACAATGAGCAGTTCTTC.

This clonotype was counted only a few times. The chain is built from TRBV9 and TRBJ2-2, with TRBD2 identical over 8 bases. CDR1 is SGDLS and CDR2 is YYNGEE in the germline V gene. The CDR3 loop spans 16 amino acids. V gave up 4 bases and J gave up 4 bases; unmatched junction bases: 9. The CDR3 loop is CASSLAGGLATGELFF. The CDR3 DNA follows: TGTGCCAGCAGCCTGGCGGGGGGCCTCGCCACCGGGGAGCTGTTTTTT.

The J gene is TRBJ1-3, the V gene TRBV7-8; no clear D gene. V was cut by 4 bases and J by 8 bases, with 15 bases left in between. The CDR3 loop spans 14 amino acids. The V gene's germline CDR1 is SGHVS and CDR2 FQNEAQ. The chain's CDR3 is CASSSERGSYTIYF. In DNA form, the CDR3 reads TGTGCCAGCAGCTCAGAGAGAGGAAGCTACACCATATATTTT.

The chain recombines TRBV12-3 or TRBV12-4 with TRBJ2-7; weak D call: TRBD1 (5 bases). The CDR3 runs 19 residues. Trimming removed 3 bases from V and 1 base from J, with 25 bases in between. The DNA for the CDR3 is TGTGCCAGCAGTTTGGATGGGGCAGGGCGGCTACCCGCTTCCTACGAGCAGTACTTC. As protein: CASSLDGAGRLPASYEQYF.

This clonotype has only a few counts. The chain joins TRBV29-1 to TRBJ2-7; D gene uncertain. CDR1 and CDR2 from the germline V gene are SQVTM and ANQGSEA. Trimming pared 7 bases from V and 2 bases from J, leaving 9 bases between. The CDR3 is 11 residues long. CDR3 DNA: TGCAGCGCCTCCTGGGCCTACGAGCAGTACTTC. It yields the protein CSASWAYEQYF.

The chain employs TRBV5-1 and TRBJ2-1; D remains ambiguous. V gave up 3 bases and J gave up 6 bases, with 10 bases separating them. The CDR3 has 13 residues. Germline V gene data show CDR1 as SGHRS and CDR2 as YFSETQ. CDR3 DNA sequence: TGCGCCAGCAGCTACCGGGCCAGCAATGAGCAGTTCTTC. Translated: CASSYRASNEQFF.

Note on this clonotype: A junction end diverges from the germline sequence, so it may reflect a read error. The rearrangement joins TRBV24-1 to TRBJ1-2, with D hard to call. Germline V gene data show CDR1 as KGHDR and CDR2 as SFDVKD. The CDR3 has 16 residues. The DNA for the CDR3 is TGTGCCACCTGTGATTCCCCTCCCGGGGATCGCTATGGCTACACCTTC. Residues: CATCDSPPGDRYGYTF.

The table lists this clonotype with a few counts. The rearrangement links TRBV29-1 to TRBJ2-2; D unresolved. With 7 bases removed from V and 6 bases from J, the gap between germline ends came to 12 bases. Germline V gene lookup returns CDR1 SQVTM and CDR2 ANQGSEA. The CDR3 runs to 12 residues. The CDR3, as DNA: TGCAGCGCCGTACACGAGGCCGGGGAGCTGTTTTTT. It is translated as CSAVHEAGELFF.

The rearrangement joins TRBV5-1 to TRBJ2-3, with D perhaps TRBD2 (6 bases). The germline gives CDR1 SGHRS, CDR2 YFSETQ. The length of the CDR3 is 15 residues. The V gene lost 1 base and the J gene lost 3 bases, with 12 bases spanning the gap. CDR3 loop: CASSLRGTETDTQYF. CDR3 in DNA: TGCGCCAGCAGCTTGCGCGGGACGGAAACAGATACGCAGTATTTT.

The count of this clonotype is one. The V gene is TRBV20-1, the J gene TRBJ1-5; 7 positions agree with TRBD1. CDR3 length: 13 amino acids. The germline V gene has CDR1 DFQATT and CDR2 SNEGSKA (reference sequence). Trimming removed 7 bases from V and 3 bases from J; junction bases left unmatched: 6. CDR3 bases: TGCAGTGTTCAGGACAGGTCCAATCAGCCCCAGCATTTT. Protein product: CSVQDRSNQPQHF.

There are a few counts of this clonotype. CDR3 nucleotide sequence: TGTGCCAGCAGCCACCCTCGGATTCTAGGAGGGGAGCTGTTTTTT. Its translation is CASSHPRILGGELFF. V is TRBV3-1 and J is TRBJ2-2, with unresolved D. V was trimmed by 3 bases and J by 8 bases, leaving 16 bases between them. The V gene's germline CDR1 is LGHDT and CDR2 YNNKEL (reference sequence). The CDR3 consists of 15 residues.